This record covers a single T cell receptor (beta chain). These data belong to a study of blood T cell repertoires in COVID-19. On the study more broadly: From the United States, Italy and Spain came samples of acute and convalescent COVID-19. Sample material is recorded as cDNA or gDNA derived from T cells, B-cell-depleted T cells, or PBMCs.

Trimming removed 3 bases from V and 4 bases from J, with 19 bases in between. CDR1 is SGHRS, CDR2 YFSETQ, per germline. The CDR3 sequence is 16 residues long. Authors' processing steps: The assay estimated nucleated cells by amplifying reference gene primers. Produced via immunoSEQ multiplex PCR; TCRdb's table is partial and in-frame only. V and J calls and clone size come straight from that table; D and trimming were deduced from the DNA. The table records around 51,000 clones, 90% of them present only once. Sequencing input: peripheral blood. This sequence was found in a man aged 65 to 85 with acute or convalescent COVID-19. The rearrangement joins TRBV5-1 to TRBJ1-2, with D tentatively TRBD1 (6 bases). The CDR3 is CASSSLGFGQIYGYTF. The CDR3 bases are TGCGCCAGCAGCTCCCTGGGGTTCGGACAGATCTATGGCTACACCTTC.